The clone carrying this T cell receptor (beta chain) has ten or more counts. Antigen: not known. The source of the sample is a study of T-cell memory formation after mild COVID-19. Looking at the study overall: Most TCR clusters belonged to a single donor.

TCR alpha and TCR beta cDNA libraries carrying sample barcodes and UMIs came from 5'RACE with constant-segment primers. TCRdb used MiXCR to reprocess the 5' RACE reads, holding one entry per CDR3 protein. Of fewer than 30,000 distinct CDR3 sequences in the sample, approximately 12% were seen once. Study-wide points: The study found balanced CD4/CD8 in clones contracting day 15 to 85 and a CD4+ lean in later expanders. Within pre-infection memory, some responding clones were found, suggesting cross-reactive memory joined.

V lost 8 bases to trimming and J lost 0 bases, with 5 bases between them. Looked up from germline, CDR1 is SGHVS and CDR2 is FQNEAQ. The CDR3 runs 12 residues. The sample comprised PBMCs or a T cell subset sorted from them (not recorded which). The clonotype was recovered from an adult woman who had mild COVID-19 (a few samples of this study predate the infection). Cell type and time point are not known. The chain joins TRBV7-8 to TRBJ2-1; D is uncertain. CDR3: CASGDSYNEQFF. As DNA, the CDR3 is TGTGCCAGCGGCGACTCCTACAATGAGCAGTTCTTC.